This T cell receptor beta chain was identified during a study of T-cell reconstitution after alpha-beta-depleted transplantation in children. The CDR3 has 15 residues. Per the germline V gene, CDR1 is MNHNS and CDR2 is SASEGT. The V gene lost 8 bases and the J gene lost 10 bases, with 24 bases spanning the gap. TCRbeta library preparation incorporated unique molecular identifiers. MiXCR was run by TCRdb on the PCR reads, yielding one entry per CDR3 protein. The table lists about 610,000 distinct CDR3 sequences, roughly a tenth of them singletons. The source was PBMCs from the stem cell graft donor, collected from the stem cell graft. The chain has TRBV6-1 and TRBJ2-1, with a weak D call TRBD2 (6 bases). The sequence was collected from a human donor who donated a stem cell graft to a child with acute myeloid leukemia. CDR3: CASRLQGGGGIEQFF. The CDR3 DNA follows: TGTGCCAGCCGCCTCCAAGGCGGTGGCGGGATCGAGCAGTTCTTC.